This TCR beta chain was sequenced for a study of control samples from healthy donors and cancer patients. Sequenced by immunoSEQ multiplex PCR; TCRdb stores in-frame clones only, minus some. The sample includes more than 110,000 clones, approximately 90% of them seen just once. The CDR3 totals 12 residues. Trimming left V 4 bases short and J 1 base short, with 6 bases between. Germline CDR1 is SQVTM and CDR2 is ANQGSEA. This TCR derives from a woman in her thirties in good health. Sequenced material: blood. The chain combines TRBV29-1 with TRBJ2-3; D may match TRBD1 or TRBD2 (5 bases each). The CDR3 spells CSVGDRTDTQYF. The CDR3 DNA reads as TGCAGCGTTGGGGACCGCACAGATACGCAGTATTTT.